One and the same sample provided the 30 T cell receptor beta chains below, sequenced in a study of molecular identifiers for immune sequencing clone quantification. MiXCR was run by TCRdb on the PCR reads, yielding one entry per CDR3 protein. The repertoire includes 460,000 or so distinct CDR3 sequences, 20% to 25% of them detected once, and approximately 0.84% sits in the top ten. The sample consisted of naive CD8+ T cells from blood, with Jurkat cell RNA spiked in. As to subset: FACS-sorted CD8+CD4-CCR7+CD45RA+ naive T cells. The receptors originated from a human donor in good health. Some libraries in this study had Jurkat cell RNA spiked in.

As to this clonotype: An end of the junction differs from the germline gene, which may be a read error. The chain joins TRBV7-9 to TRBJ1-1; D may be TRBD1 (5 bases). The CDR3 contains 17 residues. Germline V gene data show CDR1 as SEHNR and CDR2 as FQNEAQ (reference sequence). The CDR3 coding sequence is TGTGCCAGCAGCAACATTAAGACAGAGAATATGAACACTGAAACTTTCTTT. Its protein product is CASSNIKTENMNTETFF.

V and J are TRBV19 and TRBJ2-1; no clear D. V lost 3 bases, J lost 4 bases, and 7 bases lay in between. CDR1 LNHDA and CDR2 SQIVND come from the germline V gene (reference sequence). The CDR3 loop spans 13 amino acids. The CDR3 here is CASSILAYNEQFF. CDR3 DNA: TGTGCCAGTAGTATCCTGGCGTACAATGAGCAGTTCTTC.

This CDR3 reads CASSFRTPYEQYF. For the CDR3, the DNA is TGTGCCAGCAGCTTCCGGACGCCCTACGAGCAGTACTTC. The chain uses TRBV5-6 and TRBJ2-7, with D hard to call. Germline-derived CDR1 and CDR2 are SGHDT and YYEEEE. CDR3 length: 13 amino acids. Trimming left V 2 bases short and J 2 bases short, with 8 bases between. Full variable domain (remainder filled in from reference TRBV5-6 and TRBJ2-7): DAGVTQSPTHLIKTRGQQVTLRCSPKSGHDTVSWYQQALGQGPQFIFQYYEEEERQRGNFPDRFSGHQFPNYSSELNVNALLLGDSALYLCASSFRTPYEQYFGPGTRLTVT.

The rearrangement uses TRBV7-2 and TRBJ2-1, with 9 positions matching TRBD2. V trimming: 2 bases; J trimming: 0 bases; junction bases outside the gene matches: 5. In germline, CDR1 is SGHTA, CDR2 FQGNSA. This CDR3 region has 17 residues. The CDR3 DNA follows: TGTGCCAGCAGCTTATGCGTTAGCGGGAGCTCCTACAATGAGCAGTTCTTC. The encoded protein is CASSLCVSGSSYNEQFF. Together with reference TRBV7-2 and TRBJ2-1, the CDR3 gives the full variable domain: GAGVSQSPSNKVTEKGKDVELRCDPISGHTALYWYRQSLGQGLEFLIYFQGNSAPDKSGLPSDRFSAERTGGSVSTLTIQRTQQEDSAVYLCASSLCVSGSSYNEQFFGPGTRLTVL.

Turning to this clonotype: This may be a read error, as it is one base from a much larger clone. V usage is TRBV29-1 and J usage is TRBJ1-3, with TRBD1 identical over 7 bases. Germline V gene lookup returns CDR1 SQVTM and CDR2 ANQGSEA. The CDR3 contains 15 residues. This CDR3 is CSVVPATGPGSTIYF. The CDR3 DNA reads as TGCAGCGTTGTTCCTGCGACAGGGCCAGGAAGCACCATATATTTT.

This clonotype was observed a few times. This chain connects TRBV5-1 to TRBJ2-5; D call uncertain. The V and J ends lost 2 bases and 5 bases respectively, with 16 bases between them. Germline values: CDR1 SGHRS, CDR2 YFSETQ. The CDR3 loop spans 15 amino acids. The CDR3: CASSFLKPLGETQYF. The CDR3, as DNA: TGCGCCAGCAGCTTTTTGAAGCCCCTGGGGGAGACCCAGTACTTC.

Points on this clonotype: Being one base from a much bigger clone, this may be a read error. V gene TRBV28 combines with J gene TRBJ1-1; D is unresolved. The V gene's germline CDR1 is MDHEN and CDR2 SYDVKM. CDR3 length equals 11 residues. DNA for the CDR3: TGTGCCACCGGGGAGAACGCTGAAGCTTTCTTT. Residues: CATGENAEAFF.

This clonotype turned up a few times. The chain uses TRBV3-1 and TRBJ1-5; weak D call: TRBD1 (5 bases). Germline-derived CDR1 and CDR2 are LGHDT and YNNKEL (reference sequence). The CDR3 is made up of 16 amino acids. The V end was cut by 0 bases, the J end by 5 bases, with 14 bases between. In DNA, the CDR3 is TGTGCCAGCAGCCAAGAACAGGCTAAGGCCCATCAGCCCCAGCATTTT. Its protein product is CASSQEQAKAHQPQHF.

Many counts were recorded for this clonotype. Compared with germline, one end of the junction differs, possibly owing to a read error. The rearrangement uses TRBV7-9 and TRBJ2-7; 11 bases match TRBD1. The CDR3 length is 14 residues. Germline CDR1 and CDR2: SEHNR and FQNEAQ (reference sequence). DNA of the CDR3: TGCGCCAGCAGCTCGGGACAGGGGGCCTACGAGCAGTACTTC. It specifies CASSSGQGAYEQYF.

This clonotype showed up many times. This chain connects TRBV12-3 or TRBV12-4 to TRBJ2-5; 10 bases map to TRBD2. Trimming at V came to 1 base and at J to 5 bases, leaving 7 bases not matched to a gene. The CDR3 runs 16 residues. The CDR3 protein is CASSLVPGTSDETQYF. The CDR3 coding sequence is TGTGCCAGCAGTTTAGTGCCCGGGACTAGCGATGAGACCCAGTACTTC.

This clonotype was observed many times. V gene TRBV6-5 combines with J gene TRBJ1-1; D possibly corresponds to TRBD1 (5 bases). The CDR3 is 12 residues long. Germline CDR1 and CDR2: MNHEY and SVGAGI. The V gene lost 2 bases and the J gene lost 5 bases, with 6 bases spanning the gap. CDR3 protein: CASSYGGTEAFF. For the CDR3, the DNA is TGTGCCAGCAGTTACGGGGGGACTGAAGCTTTCTTT.

This clonotype was detected many times. The chain is built from TRBV6-2 or TRBV6-3 and TRBJ1-1; D remains ambiguous. Germline CDR1 is MNHEY and CDR2 is SVGEGT. The length of the CDR3 is 15 residues. Trimming removed 4 bases at V and 2 bases at J, with 14 bases between. The CDR3 reads CASSSLQAENTEAFF. For the CDR3, the DNA is TGTGCCAGCAGTTCTCTTCAGGCCGAAAACACTGAAGCTTTCTTT.

The chain recombines TRBV3-1 with TRBJ2-1, with 11 bases identical to TRBD2. In germline, CDR1 is LGHDT, CDR2 YNNKEL (reference sequence). The CDR3 consists of 16 residues. Unmatched junction bases numbered 10, after V lost 5 bases and J lost 7 bases. The CDR3 loop reads CASSLPGLAARNEQFF. CDR3 in DNA: TGTGCCAGCAGCTTACCGGGACTAGCGGCCAGGAATGAGCAGTTCTTC.

This clonotype showed up many times. The CDR3 bases are TGTGCCAGCAGCCCCTCGACGCCGCGATTAACAGATACGCAGTATTTT. It encodes CASSPSTPRLTDTQYF. This chain uses TRBV13 with TRBJ2-3; D not certain. V was shortened by 5 bases and J by 3 bases, with 18 bases between the two germline ends. Germline assignment: CDR1 PRHDT and CDR2 FYEKMQ (reference sequence). The CDR3 is 16 residues long. Full variable domain (remainder filled in from reference TRBV13 and TRBJ2-3): AAGVIQSPRHLIKEKRETATLKCYPIPRHDTVYWYQQGPGQDPQFLISFYEKMQSDKGSIPDRFSAQQFSDYHSELNMSSLELGDSALYFCASSPSTPRLTDTQYFGPGTRLTVL.

In this sample, this clonotype turned up a few times. This chain connects TRBV4-3 to TRBJ1-3, with TRBD1 as a possible D gene (5 bases). The V gene's germline CDR1 is LGHNA and CDR2 YSLEER. Trimming took off 3 bases at V and 0 bases at J, with 12 bases between the two ends. The CDR3 sequence is 16 residues long. CDR3 loop: CASSQGTASSGNTIYF. The CDR3 DNA reads TGCGCCAGCAGCCAGGGGACTGCATCCTCTGGAAACACCATATATTTT.

As for this clonotype: This may arise from a read error, as a much more abundant clone is one base away. The CDR3 end shows no conserved phenylalanine or tryptophan, and so a read error is likely. The chain uses TRBV9 and TRBJ2-5; 13 bases are shared with TRBD2. The CDR3 loop spans 15 amino acids. Trimming at V came to 3 bases and at J to 2 bases, leaving 1 base not matched to a gene. From germline, CDR1 is SGDLS and CDR2 YYNGEE. The CDR3 protein is CASSAGLAGQETQYL. The CDR3 DNA reads as TGTGCCAGCAGCGCGGGACTAGCGGGGCAAGAGACCCAGTACCTC.

A note on this clonotype: This sequence may be a read error, since a much larger clone differs from it by one base. Since the CDR3 does not end with the conserved phenylalanine or tryptophan, this likely comes from a read error. The V gene is TRBV29-1, the J gene TRBJ2-5; D may be TRBD2 (6 bases). The V end was cut by 6 bases, the J end by 3 bases, with 26 bases between. The CDR3 contains 17 residues. Germline values: CDR1 SQVTM, CDR2 ANQGSEA. CDR3 amino acids: CSVHLGFQRVMEETQYS. The CDR3 DNA reads as TGCAGCGTCCATCTGGGGTTCCAGCGGGTGATGGAAGAGACCCAGTACTCC.

The V and J genes are TRBV2 and TRBJ1-2; D is unresolved. The V end was cut by 3 bases, the J end by 4 bases, with 15 bases between. The V gene's germline CDR1 is SNHLY and CDR2 FYNNEI. The CDR3 sequence is 15 residues long. As DNA, the CDR3 is TGTGCCAGCAGTGATTTTGCGGAAAACTTCTATGGCTACACCTTC. Its protein is CASSDFAENFYGYTF.

This clonotype was seen ten or more times. The gene calls are TRBV7-2 and TRBJ2-5; D is tentatively TRBD1 or TRBD2 (5 bases each). The germline CDR1 and CDR2 sequences are SGHTA and FQGNSA. CDR3 size: 16 residues. The V gene lost 0 bases and the J gene lost 5 bases, with 16 bases spanning the gap. CDR3: CASSLAGAGVLETQYF. CDR3 in DNA: TGTGCCAGCAGCTTAGCAGGGGCCGGGGTTTTGGAGACCCAGTACTTC.

Details on this clonotype: This could be a read error, since a much larger clone is one nucleotide away. The J gene is TRBJ1-1, the V gene TRBV2; D gene uncertain. Germline CDR1 SNHLY, CDR2 FYNNEI. The CDR3 consists of 13 residues. The CDR3 spells CASGEYGVTEAFF. CDR3 bases: TGTGCCAGCGGTGAATATGGTGTCACTGAAGCTTTCTTT.

This clonotype was detected only a few times. V usage is TRBV18 and J usage is TRBJ2-7, with 8 nucleotides matching TRBD1. CDR1 is KGHSH, CDR2 LQKENI, per germline. With 2 bases clipped from V and 2 bases from J, the junction kept 5 bases outside the gene matches. CDR3 size: 15 residues. The CDR3 DNA reads as TGTGCCAGCTCACCAGGGACAGGCGTCACCTACGAGCAGTACTTC. This translates into CASSPGTGVTYEQYF.

This clonotype came up a few times. This chain uses TRBV6-2 or TRBV6-3 with TRBJ1-1; D call uncertain. The CDR3 runs 13 residues. Between the trimmed V and J ends, which lost 7 bases and 1 base, there was a span of 10 bases. CDR1 is MNHEY and CDR2 is SVGEGT in the germline V gene. The CDR3 loop is CASTPVGNTEAFF. CDR3 bases: TGTGCCAGCACTCCCGTGGGGAACACTGAAGCTTTCTTT.

This sequence joins TRBV4-3 and TRBJ2-4; no firm D call. The CDR3 runs 18 residues. Germline CDR1 and CDR2: LGHNA and YSLEER. V was cut by 0 bases and J by 1 base, with 16 bases left in between. CDR3 sequence: CASSQEGLSAPAKNIQYF. DNA for the CDR3: TGCGCCAGCAGCCAAGAAGGTTTGTCCGCCCCTGCCAAAAACATTCAGTACTTC.

There are many counts of this clonotype. This sequence joins TRBV21-1 and TRBJ2-3; no DNA check was done on the table's D call, TRBD2. TRBV21-1 is listed as a pseudogene. CDR3 size: 16 residues. The CDR3 loop is CASKQSLAGYTDTQYF. CDR3 in DNA: TGTGCCAGTAAGCAAAGTTTAGCGGGATACACAGATACGCAGTATTTT.

A word on this clonotype: One base away lies a much larger clone, so this may be a sequencing read error. The chain joins TRBV6-6 to TRBJ2-3; tentative D call: TRBD1 (6 bases). Trimming left V 2 bases short and J 1 base short, with 10 bases between. The CDR3 contains 15 residues. Per the germline V gene, CDR1 is MNHNY and CDR2 is SVGAGI (reference sequence). Here the CDR3 DNA reads TGTGCCAGCAGTTACGGACAGTGGGGCACAGATACGCAGTATTTT. Translation: CASSYGQWGTDTQYF.

This chain connects TRBV3-1 to TRBJ2-7, with D hard to call. The length of the CDR3 is 14 residues. The ends were cut back, 4 bases at V and 4 bases at J, with 14 bases in the middle. CDR1 is LGHDT, CDR2 YNNKEL, per germline (reference sequence). CDR3 coding DNA: TGTGCCAGCAGCCCAAACGACGGAATGTACGAGCAGTACTTC. It yields the protein CASSPNDGMYEQYF.

Notes on this clonotype: A read error is possible here, since a much larger clone lies one base away. The chain has TRBV6-5 and TRBJ2-7, with D possibly called TRBD1 or TRBD2 (5 bases each). Trimming left V 5 bases short and J 7 bases short, with 18 bases between. The CDR3 contains 14 residues. Germline loops: CDR1 MNHEY, CDR2 SVGAGI. This CDR3 reads CASSPTDGAREQYF. The CDR3 nucleotides are TGTGCCAGCAGTCCAACCGACGGGGCTAGAGAGCAGTACTTC.

This clonotype was picked up a small number of times. The chain employs TRBV14 and TRBJ1-4, with a possible D match to TRBD1 (5 bases). Germline V gene sequence: CDR1 SGHDN, CDR2 FVKESK. The CDR3 loop spans 18 amino acids. Trimming pared 0 bases from V and 0 bases from J, leaving 14 bases between. CDR3 region: CASSQDGTAETTNEKLFF. DNA of the CDR3: TGTGCCAGCAGCCAAGATGGGACCGCAGAAACAACTAATGAAAAACTGTTTTTT.

This clonotype was observed many times. The rearrangement links TRBV28 to TRBJ1-1; no clear D gene. V lost 5 bases, J lost 6 bases, and 7 bases lay in between. In germline, CDR1 is MDHEN, CDR2 SYDVKM. The length of the CDR3 is 11 residues. CDR3 in DNA: TGTGCCAGCAGTATCGAAGCTGAAGCTTTCTTT. It is translated as CASSIEAEAFF.

Turning to this clonotype: Being one base from a much bigger clone, this may be a read error. The chain has TRBV7-2 and TRBJ2-5, with D hard to call. Germline CDR1 and CDR2: SGHTA and FQGNSA. This CDR3 is built from 13 residues. This CDR3 is CVSSLPPPETQYF. The CDR3 region has the DNA TGTGTCAGCAGCTTACCCCCCCCAGAGACCCAGTACTTC.